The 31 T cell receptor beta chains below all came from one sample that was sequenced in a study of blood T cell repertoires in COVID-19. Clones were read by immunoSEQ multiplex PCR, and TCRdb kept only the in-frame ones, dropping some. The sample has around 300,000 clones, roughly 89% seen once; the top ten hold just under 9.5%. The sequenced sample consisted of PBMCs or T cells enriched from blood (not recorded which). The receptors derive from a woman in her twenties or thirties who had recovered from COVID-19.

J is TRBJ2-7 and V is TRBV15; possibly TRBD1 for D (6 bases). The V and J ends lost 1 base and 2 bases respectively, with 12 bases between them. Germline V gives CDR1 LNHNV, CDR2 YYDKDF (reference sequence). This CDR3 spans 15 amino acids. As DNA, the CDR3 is TGTGCCACCAGCAGAGGCCAGGGGTCCACCTACGAGCAGTACTTC. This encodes CATSRGQGSTYEQYF.

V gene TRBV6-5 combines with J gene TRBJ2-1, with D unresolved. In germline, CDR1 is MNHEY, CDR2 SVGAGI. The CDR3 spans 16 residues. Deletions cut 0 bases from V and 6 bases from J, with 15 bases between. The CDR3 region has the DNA TGTGCCAGCAGTTACTCTAACTACCTGTCGGGCAATGAGCAGTTCTTC. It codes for CASSYSNYLSGNEQFF.

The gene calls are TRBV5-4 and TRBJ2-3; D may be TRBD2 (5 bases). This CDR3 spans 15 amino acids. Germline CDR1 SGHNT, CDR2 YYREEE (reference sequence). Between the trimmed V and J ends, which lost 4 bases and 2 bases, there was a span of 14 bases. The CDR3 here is CASSREGLSTDTQYF. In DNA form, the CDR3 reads TGTGCCAGCAGCCGTGAGGGCCTTTCCACAGATACGCAGTATTTT.

In DNA form, the CDR3 reads TGCGCCAGCAGCTTTACTGGACAGGCGATCTCTGGAAACACCATATATTTT. It is translated as CASSFTGQAISGNTIYF. The chain combines TRBV5-1 with TRBJ1-3; 7 nucleotides agree with TRBD1. The trim removed 2 bases at V and 0 bases at J, leaving 8 bases unmatched. Germline CDR1 and CDR2: SGHRS and YFSETQ. This CDR3 spans 17 amino acids.

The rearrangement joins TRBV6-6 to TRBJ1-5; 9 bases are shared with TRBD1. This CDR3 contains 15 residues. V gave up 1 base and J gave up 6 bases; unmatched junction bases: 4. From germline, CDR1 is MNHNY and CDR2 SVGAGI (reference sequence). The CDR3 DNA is TGTGCCAGCAGTTACTTAACAGGGGGCGGTCAGCCCCAGCATTTT. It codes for CASSYLTGGGQPQHF.

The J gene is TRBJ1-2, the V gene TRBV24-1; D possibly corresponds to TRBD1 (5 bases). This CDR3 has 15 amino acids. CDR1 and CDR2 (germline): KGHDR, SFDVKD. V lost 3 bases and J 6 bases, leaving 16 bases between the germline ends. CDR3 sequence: CATSDTRGGDNGYTF. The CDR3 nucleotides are TGTGCCACCAGTGATACCCGAGGAGGGGATAATGGCTACACCTTC.

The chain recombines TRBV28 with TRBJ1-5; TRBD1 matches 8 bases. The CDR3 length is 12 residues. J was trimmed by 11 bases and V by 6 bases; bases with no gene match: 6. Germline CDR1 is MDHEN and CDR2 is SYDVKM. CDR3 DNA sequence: TGTGCCAGCAGGGACAGGGTTCTGGCCCAGCATTTT. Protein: CASRDRVLAQHF.

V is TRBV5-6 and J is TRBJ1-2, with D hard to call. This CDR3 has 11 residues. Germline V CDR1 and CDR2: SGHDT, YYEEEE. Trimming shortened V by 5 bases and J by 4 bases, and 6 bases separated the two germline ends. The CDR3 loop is CASSDFYGYTF. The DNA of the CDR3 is TGTGCCAGCAGTGACTTCTATGGCTACACCTTC.

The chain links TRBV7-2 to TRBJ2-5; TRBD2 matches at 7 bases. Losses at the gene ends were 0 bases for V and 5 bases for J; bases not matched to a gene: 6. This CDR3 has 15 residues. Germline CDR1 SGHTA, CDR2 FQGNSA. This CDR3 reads CASSLASGEGETQYF. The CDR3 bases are TGTGCCAGCAGCTTAGCAAGTGGGGAGGGGGAGACCCAGTACTTC.

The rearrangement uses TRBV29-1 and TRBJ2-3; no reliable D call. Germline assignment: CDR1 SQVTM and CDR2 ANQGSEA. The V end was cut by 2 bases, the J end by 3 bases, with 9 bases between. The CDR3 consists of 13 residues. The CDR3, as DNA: TGCAGCGTTGAAAGGAGTGTTACAGATACGCAGTATTTT. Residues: CSVERSVTDTQYF.

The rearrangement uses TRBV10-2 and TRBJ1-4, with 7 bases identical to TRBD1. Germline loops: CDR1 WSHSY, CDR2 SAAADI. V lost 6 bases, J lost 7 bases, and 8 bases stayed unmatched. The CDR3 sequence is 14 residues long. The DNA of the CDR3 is TGCGCCAGCAGCCAACAGGGGACTGGTGAAAAACTGTTTTTT. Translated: CASSQQGTGEKLFF.

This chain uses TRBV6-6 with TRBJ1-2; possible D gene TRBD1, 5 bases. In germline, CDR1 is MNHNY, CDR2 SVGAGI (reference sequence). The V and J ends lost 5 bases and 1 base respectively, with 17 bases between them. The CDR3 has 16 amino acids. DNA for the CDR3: TGTGCCAGCAGTATTGGAGGGCAGGGAGTTAACTATGGCTACACCTTC. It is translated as CASSIGGQGVNYGYTF.

The CDR3 loop is CASEDTYSNQPQHF. The CDR3, as DNA: TGTGCCAGCGAAGATACGTATAGCAATCAGCCCCAGCATTTT. The rearrangement uses TRBV10-3 and TRBJ1-5; D not resolved. V was cut by 10 bases and J by 0 bases, with 13 bases left in between. This CDR3 has 14 residues. CDR1 and CDR2 (germline): ENHRY, SYGVKD.

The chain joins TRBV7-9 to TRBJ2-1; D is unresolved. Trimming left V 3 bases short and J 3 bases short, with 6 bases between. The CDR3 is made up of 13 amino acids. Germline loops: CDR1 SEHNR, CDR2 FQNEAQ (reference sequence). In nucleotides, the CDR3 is TGTGCCAGCAGCTTCGCAGGCTACAATGAGCAGTTCTTC. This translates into CASSFAGYNEQFF.

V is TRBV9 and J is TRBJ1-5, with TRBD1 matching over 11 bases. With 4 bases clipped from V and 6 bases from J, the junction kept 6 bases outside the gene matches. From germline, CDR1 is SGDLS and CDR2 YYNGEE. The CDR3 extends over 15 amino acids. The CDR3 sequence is CASSPGTGGLQPQHF. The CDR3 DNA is TGTGCCAGCAGCCCAGGGACAGGGGGTCTTCAGCCCCAGCATTTT.

CDR3 coding DNA: TGTGCCAGCAGCTTAGGGGCGTGGAGGATTGATTACGAGCAGTACTTC. Translation gives CASSLGAWRIDYEQYF. The chain links TRBV7-4 to TRBJ2-7; weak D call: TRBD2 (5 bases). CDR3 length equals 16 residues. CDR1 and CDR2 from the germline V gene are SGHVT and SQSDAQ. V lost 1 base to trimming and J lost 4 bases, with 17 bases between them.

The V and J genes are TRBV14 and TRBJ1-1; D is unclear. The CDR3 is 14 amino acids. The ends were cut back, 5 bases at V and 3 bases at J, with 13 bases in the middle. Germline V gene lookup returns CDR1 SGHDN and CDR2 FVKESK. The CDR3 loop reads CASSTVAIDTEAFF. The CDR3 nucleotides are TGTGCCAGCAGCACGGTCGCCATAGACACTGAAGCTTTCTTT. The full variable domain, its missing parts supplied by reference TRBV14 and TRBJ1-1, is EAGVTQFPSHSVIEKGQTVTLRCDPISGHDNLYWYRRVMGKEIKFLLHFVKESKQDESGMPNNRFLAERTGGTYSTLKVQPAELEDSGVYFCASSTVAIDTEAFFGQGTRLTVV.

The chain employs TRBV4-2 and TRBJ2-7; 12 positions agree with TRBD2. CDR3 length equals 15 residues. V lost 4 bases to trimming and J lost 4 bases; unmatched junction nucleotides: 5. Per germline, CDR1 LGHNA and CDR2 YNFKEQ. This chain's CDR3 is CASSLETSGSYEQYF. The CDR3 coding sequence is TGTGCCAGCAGCCTCGAGACTAGCGGGAGTTACGAGCAGTACTTC.

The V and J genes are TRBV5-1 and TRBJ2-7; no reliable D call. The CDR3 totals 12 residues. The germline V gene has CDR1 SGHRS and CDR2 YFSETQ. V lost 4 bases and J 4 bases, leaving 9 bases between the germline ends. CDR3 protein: CASSEPGYEQYF. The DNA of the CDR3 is TGCGCCAGCAGCGAACCAGGTTACGAGCAGTACTTC.

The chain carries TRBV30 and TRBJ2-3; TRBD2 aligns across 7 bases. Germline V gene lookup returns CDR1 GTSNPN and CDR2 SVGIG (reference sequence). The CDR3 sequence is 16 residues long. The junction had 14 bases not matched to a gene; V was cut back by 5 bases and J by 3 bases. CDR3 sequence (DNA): TGTGCCTGGGACCCGGTCGGAGCGGGAAGAACAGATACGCAGTATTTT. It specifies CAWDPVGAGRTDTQYF. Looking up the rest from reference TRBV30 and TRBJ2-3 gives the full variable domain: SQTIHQWPATLVQPVGSPLSLECTVEGTSNPNLYWYRQAAGRGLQLLFYSVGIGQISSEVPQNLSASRPQDRQFILSSKKLLLSDSGFYLCAWDPVGAGRTDTQYFGPGTRLTVL.

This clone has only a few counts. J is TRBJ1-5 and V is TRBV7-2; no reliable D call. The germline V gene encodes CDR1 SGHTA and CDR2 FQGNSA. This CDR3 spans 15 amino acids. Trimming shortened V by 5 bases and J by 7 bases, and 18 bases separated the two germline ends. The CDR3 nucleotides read TGTGCCAGCAGCGTCCAACGAGGGTCGGGCCAGCCCCAGCATTTT. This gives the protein CASSVQRGSGQPQHF.

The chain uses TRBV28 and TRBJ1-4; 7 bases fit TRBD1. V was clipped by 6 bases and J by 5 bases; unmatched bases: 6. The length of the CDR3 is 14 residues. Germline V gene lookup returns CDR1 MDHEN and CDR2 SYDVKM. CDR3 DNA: TGTGCCAGCAGCCCGGGACAGAGGAATGAAAAACTGTTTTTT. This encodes CASSPGQRNEKLFF.

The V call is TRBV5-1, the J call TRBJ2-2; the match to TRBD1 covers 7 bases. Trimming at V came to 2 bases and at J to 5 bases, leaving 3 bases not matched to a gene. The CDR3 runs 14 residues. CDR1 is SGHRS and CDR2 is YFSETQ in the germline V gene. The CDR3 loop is CASSFLQGTGELFF. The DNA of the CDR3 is TGCGCCAGCAGCTTCCTACAGGGGACCGGGGAGCTGTTTTTT.

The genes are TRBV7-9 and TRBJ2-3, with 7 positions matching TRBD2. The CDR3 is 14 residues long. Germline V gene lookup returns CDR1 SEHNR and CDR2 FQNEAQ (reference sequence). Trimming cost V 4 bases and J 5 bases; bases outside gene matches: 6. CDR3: CASSYGTNGDTQYF. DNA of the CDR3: TGTGCCAGCAGCTACGGGACTAACGGAGATACGCAGTATTTT.

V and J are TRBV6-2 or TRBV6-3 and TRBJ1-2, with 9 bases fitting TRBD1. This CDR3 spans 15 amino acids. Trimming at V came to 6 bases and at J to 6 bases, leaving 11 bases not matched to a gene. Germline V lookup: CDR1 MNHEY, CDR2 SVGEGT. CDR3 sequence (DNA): TGTGCCAGCAGCTTCTCCAGGACAGGGGTTAATGGCTACACCTTC. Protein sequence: CASSFSRTGVNGYTF.

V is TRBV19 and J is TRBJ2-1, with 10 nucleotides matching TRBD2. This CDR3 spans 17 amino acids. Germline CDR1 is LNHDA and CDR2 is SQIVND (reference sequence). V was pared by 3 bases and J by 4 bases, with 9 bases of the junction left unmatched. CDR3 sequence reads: CASSISSGRAPYNEQFF. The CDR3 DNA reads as TGTGCCAGTAGTATTTCCAGCGGGAGGGCCCCATACAATGAGCAGTTCTTC.

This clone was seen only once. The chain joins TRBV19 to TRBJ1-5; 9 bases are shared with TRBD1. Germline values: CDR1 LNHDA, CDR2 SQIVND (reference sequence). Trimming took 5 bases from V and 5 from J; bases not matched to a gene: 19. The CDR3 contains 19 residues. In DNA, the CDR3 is TGTGCCAGTAGTGCCGGCGACTTTAGGGGGGACAGGGCTTATCAGCCCCAGCATTTT. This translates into CASSAGDFRGDRAYQPQHF. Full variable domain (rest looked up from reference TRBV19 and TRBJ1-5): DGGITQSPKYLFRKEGQNVTLSCEQNLNHDAMYWYRQDPGQGLRLIYYSQIVNDFQKGDIAEGYSVSREKKESFPLTVTSAQKNPTAFYLCASSAGDFRGDRAYQPQHFGDGTRLSIL.

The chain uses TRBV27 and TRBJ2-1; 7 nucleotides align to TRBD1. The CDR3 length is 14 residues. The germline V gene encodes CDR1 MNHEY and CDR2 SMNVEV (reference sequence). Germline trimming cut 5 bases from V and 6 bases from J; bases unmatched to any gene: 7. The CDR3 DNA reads TGTGCCAGCAGTCTGACAGGGTTAATCAATGAGCAGTTCTTC. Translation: CASSLTGLINEQFF.

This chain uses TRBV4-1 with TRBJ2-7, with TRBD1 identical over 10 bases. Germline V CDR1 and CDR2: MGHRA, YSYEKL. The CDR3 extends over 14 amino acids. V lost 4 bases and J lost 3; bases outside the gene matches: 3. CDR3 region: CASSPGTGDYEQYF. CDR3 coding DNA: TGCGCCAGCAGCCCCGGGACAGGGGACTACGAGCAGTACTTC.

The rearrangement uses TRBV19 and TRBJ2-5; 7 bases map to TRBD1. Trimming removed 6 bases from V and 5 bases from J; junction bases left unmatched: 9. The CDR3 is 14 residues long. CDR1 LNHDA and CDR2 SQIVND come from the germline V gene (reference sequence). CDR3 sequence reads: CASRVTGSGETQYF. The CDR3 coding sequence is TGTGCCAGTAGAGTGACAGGGTCTGGGGAGACCCAGTACTTC.

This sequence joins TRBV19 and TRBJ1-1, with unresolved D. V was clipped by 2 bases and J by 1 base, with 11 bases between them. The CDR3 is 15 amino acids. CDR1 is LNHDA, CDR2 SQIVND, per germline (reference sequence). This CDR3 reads CASSIYDSTNTEAFF. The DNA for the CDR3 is TGTGCCAGTAGTATATATGACTCCACGAACACTGAAGCTTTCTTT.